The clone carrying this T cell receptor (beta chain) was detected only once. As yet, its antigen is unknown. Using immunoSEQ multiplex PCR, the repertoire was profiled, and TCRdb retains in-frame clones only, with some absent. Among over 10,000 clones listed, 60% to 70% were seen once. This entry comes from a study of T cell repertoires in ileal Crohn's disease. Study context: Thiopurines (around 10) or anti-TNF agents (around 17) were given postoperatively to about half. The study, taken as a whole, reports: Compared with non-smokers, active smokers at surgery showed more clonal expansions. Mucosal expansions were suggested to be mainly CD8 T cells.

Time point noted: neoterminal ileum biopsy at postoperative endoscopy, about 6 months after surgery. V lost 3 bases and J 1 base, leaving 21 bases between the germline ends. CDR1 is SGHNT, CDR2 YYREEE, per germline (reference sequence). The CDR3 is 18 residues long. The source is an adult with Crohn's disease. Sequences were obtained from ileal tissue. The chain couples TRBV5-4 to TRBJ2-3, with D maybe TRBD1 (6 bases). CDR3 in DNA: TGTGCCAGCAGCTCCGGGACATCTACCCGGTGGGGCACAGATACGCAGTATTTT. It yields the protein CASSSGTSTRWGTDTQYF.